Listed below are T cell receptor beta chains from one sample, sequenced in a study of CD8 T cells in ankylosing spondylitis. Each CDR3 protein is one row after TCRdb ran MiXCR on the 5' RACE reads. The data contain under 550,000 distinct CDR3 sequences, about 25% of them singletons. The sequenced sample consisted of blood, either unsorted or a sorted T cell fraction (not recorded which). The receptor set was obtained from a male donor with ankylosing spondylitis. Both conserved end residues are part of each CDR3. Fields, in order: J gene, V gene, clone size, D gene, CDR3 protein, CDR3 DNA. D genes are given only for firm matches. Clone size appears in some rows only: once, few, many, or a class for an expanded clone.

J: TRBJ1-2; V: TRBV20-1; size: NA; D: NA; CDR3: CSAKTGNNPNYGYTF; DNA: TGCAGTGCGAAGACAGGCAACAACCCTAACTATGGCTACACCTTC
J: TRBJ2-5; V: TRBV20-1; size: NA; D: TRBD2; CDR3: CSASPLAGAGTQYF; DNA: TGCAGTGCTAGCCCTCTAGCGGGAGCGGGGACCCAGTACTTC
J: TRBJ2-7; V: TRBV15; size: NA; D: TRBD1; CDR3: CATSRALTGSYEQYF; DNA: TGTGCCACCAGCAGAGCCCTGACAGGGTCCTACGAGCAGTACTTC
J: TRBJ1-2; V: TRBV2; size: few; D: NA; CDR3: CASSEFPGEGYTF; DNA: TGTGCCAGCAGTGAATTTCCGGGAGAAGGCTACACCTTC
J: TRBJ2-5; V: TRBV20-1; size: few; D: NA; CDR3: CSARSAGAGETQYF; DNA: TGCAGTGCTAGGTCGGCAGGGGCGGGCGAGACCCAGTACTTC
J: TRBJ1-2; V: TRBV5-6; size: NA; D: NA; CDR3: CASSWGQVIYGYTF; DNA: TGTGCCAGCAGCTGGGGGCAAGTAATCTATGGCTACACCTTC
J: TRBJ2-1; V: TRBV9; size: NA; D: NA; CDR3: CASSAGGTLYNEQFF; DNA: TGTGCCAGCAGCGCGGGTGGGACACTCTACAATGAGCAGTTCTTC
J: TRBJ1-5; V: TRBV9; size: NA; D: TRBD1; CDR3: CASSEGTGAYSNQPQHF; DNA: TGTGCCAGCAGCGAGGGGACAGGAGCCTATAGCAATCAGCCCCAGCATTTT
J: TRBJ2-1; V: TRBV2; size: NA; D: NA; CDR3: CASSPVEQVGGGEQFF; DNA: TGTGCCAGCAGTCCCGTGGAACAGGTCGGTGGGGGTGAGCAGTTCTTC
J: TRBJ1-1; V: TRBV10-3; size: few; D: NA; CDR3: CAISDGLNTEAFF; DNA: TGTGCCATCAGTGACGGCTTGAACACTGAAGCTTTCTTT
J: TRBJ2-1; V: TRBV5-1; size: few; D: TRBD2; CDR3: CASSFASGRSVGNEQFF; DNA: TGCGCCAGCAGCTTCGCTAGCGGGAGATCGGTGGGCAATGAGCAGTTCTTC
J: TRBJ2-3; V: TRBV24-1; size: NA; D: NA; CDR3: CATRGSDDTQYF; DNA: TGTGCCACCAGGGGGAGCGACGATACGCAGTATTTT
J: TRBJ1-1; V: TRBV20-1; size: NA; D: NA; CDR3: CSARARGLENTEAFF; DNA: TGCAGTGCTAGAGCTCGAGGGTTGGAGAACACTGAAGCTTTCTTT